Listed here is a single TCR beta chain. The data were obtained in a study of blood T cell repertoires in COVID-19. Only in-frame clones appear in the TCRdb table, and some are missing; sequencing was by immunoSEQ multiplex PCR. The sample records around 320,000 clones, around 89% being singletons. Losses at the gene ends were 5 bases for V and 0 bases for J; bases not matched to a gene: 4. The CDR3 has 14 amino acids. CDR1 and CDR2 from the germline V gene are MDHEN and SYDVKM. The TCR was taken from a woman aged 18-29 years with acute COVID-19. Sequencing was carried out using PBMCs or T cells enriched from blood (not recorded which). The chain is built from TRBV28 and TRBJ2-7, with 7 positions matching TRBD2. The CDR3: CASSGGDNSYEQYF. The CDR3 DNA reads TGTGCCAGCAGTGGGGGGGATAACTCCTACGAGCAGTACTTC.